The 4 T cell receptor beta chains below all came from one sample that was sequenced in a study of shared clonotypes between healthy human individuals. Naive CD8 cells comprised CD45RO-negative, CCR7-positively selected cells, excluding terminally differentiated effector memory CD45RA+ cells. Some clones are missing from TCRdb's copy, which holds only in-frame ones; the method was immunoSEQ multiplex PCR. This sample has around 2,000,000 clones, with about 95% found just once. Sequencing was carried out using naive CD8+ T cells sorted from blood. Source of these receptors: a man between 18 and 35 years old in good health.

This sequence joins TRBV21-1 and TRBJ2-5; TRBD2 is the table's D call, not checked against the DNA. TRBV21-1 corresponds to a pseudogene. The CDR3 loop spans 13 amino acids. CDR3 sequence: CASPTSGEETQYF. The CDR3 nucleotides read TGTGCCAGCCCTACTAGCGGGGAAGAGACCCAGTACTTC.

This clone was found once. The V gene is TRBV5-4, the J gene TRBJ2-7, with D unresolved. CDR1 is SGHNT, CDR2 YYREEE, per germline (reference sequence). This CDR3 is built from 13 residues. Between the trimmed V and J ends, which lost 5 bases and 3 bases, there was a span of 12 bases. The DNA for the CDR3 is TGTGCCAGCAGTTCCAGAGAACACTACGAGCAGTACTTC. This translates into CASSSREHYEQYF.

CDR3: CASSLDTYNEQFF. The DNA for the CDR3 is TGTGCCAGCAGCCTAGACACTTACAATGAGCAGTTCTTC. This sequence joins TRBV13 and TRBJ2-1; no clear D. The CDR3 loop spans 13 amino acids. Per the germline V gene, CDR1 is PRHDT and CDR2 is FYEKMQ (reference sequence). Between the trimmed V and J ends, which lost 5 bases and 4 bases, there was a span of 9 bases.

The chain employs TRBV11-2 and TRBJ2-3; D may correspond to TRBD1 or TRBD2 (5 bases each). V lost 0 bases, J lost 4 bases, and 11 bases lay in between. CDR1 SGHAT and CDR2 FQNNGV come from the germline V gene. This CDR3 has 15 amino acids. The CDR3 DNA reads TGTGCCAGCAGCTTAGAGAGAGGGACCGCAGATACGCAGTATTTT. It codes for CASSLERGTADTQYF.